One sample yielded the 32 T cell receptor beta chains listed below, sequenced in a study of blood T cell repertoires in COVID-19. Generated by immunoSEQ multiplex PCR, the TCRdb table keeps only in-frame clones and is missing some. Of roughly 78,000 clones in the sample, approximately 80% were seen once. The source material was peripheral blood. These receptors were collected from a man aged 50-59 years with COVID-19, enrolled during active disease.

The sample holds many counts of this clone. The chain employs TRBV29-1 and TRBJ2-2, with TRBD2 matching 11 bases. The CDR3 contains 15 residues. V dropped 4 bases and J dropped 7; count of bases not matched to a gene: 8. Germline-derived CDR1 and CDR2 are SQVTM and ANQGSEA. The CDR3 nucleotides read TGCAGCGTTGCTCGTAGCGGGAGGGCAGGCGGGGAGCTGTTTTTT. Protein: CSVARSGRAGGELFF.

This chain connects TRBV6-5 to TRBJ2-7, with D possibly TRBD2 on 7 matching bases. Germline-derived CDR1 and CDR2 are MNHEY and SVGAGI. The V and J ends lost 11 bases and 1 base respectively, with 21 bases between them. The CDR3 is 15 amino acids. The CDR3 here is CAARASGGASYEQYF. The DNA for the CDR3 is TGTGCCGCCCGCGCTTCGGGGGGCGCATCCTACGAGCAGTACTTC.

The chain uses TRBV19 and TRBJ1-3, with D unresolved. CDR3 length: 14 residues. The V gene's germline CDR1 is LNHDA and CDR2 SQIVND (reference sequence). Trimming cost V 7 bases and J 3 bases, with 13 bases left between them. The CDR3, as DNA: TGTGCCAGTAAACCCCGGGAAAGTGGAAACACCATATATTTT. It translates to CASKPRESGNTIYF.

This clone has a handful of counts. The genes are TRBV25-1 and TRBJ2-7; possible D gene TRBD2, 5 bases. Germline V gene lookup returns CDR1 MGHDK and CDR2 SYGVNS. V was clipped by 4 bases and J by 0 bases, with 13 bases between them. The CDR3 length is 15 residues. The CDR3 sequence is CASSGTRESSYEQYF. CDR3 sequence (DNA): TGTGCCAGCAGTGGAACAAGGGAGAGCTCCTACGAGCAGTACTTC.

This chain joins TRBV5-1 and TRBJ1-2, with D maybe TRBD1 (6 bases). The V end lost 4 bases, the J end lost 0 bases, and 16 bases lay between the germline ends. The V gene's germline CDR1 is SGHRS and CDR2 YFSETQ. The CDR3 covers 16 residues. CDR3 protein: CASSPVGGAPNYGYTF. The CDR3, as DNA: TGCGCCAGCAGCCCGGTGGGGGGGGCCCCTAACTATGGCTACACCTTC.

The chain employs TRBV19 and TRBJ1-5; D not certain. The V end lost 6 bases, the J end lost 1 base, and 10 bases lay between the germline ends. The CDR3 length is 14 residues. Germline-derived CDR1 and CDR2 are LNHDA and SQIVND (reference sequence). CDR3 region: CASSWRGSNQPQHF. DNA of the CDR3: TGTGCCAGTAGCTGGCGAGGGAGCAATCAGCCCCAGCATTTT.

This chain's CDR3 is CASSDSGSSGNTIYF. CDR3 coding DNA: TGTGCCAGCAGCGATTCAGGGTCTTCTGGAAACACCATATATTTT. V and J are TRBV9 and TRBJ1-3, with D maybe TRBD1 (5 bases). Germline loops: CDR1 SGDLS, CDR2 YYNGEE. V was shortened by 3 bases and J by 1 base, with 11 bases between the two germline ends. The CDR3 consists of 15 residues.

The CDR3 is CAARVEAQPQHF. DNA of the CDR3: TGTGCTGCTCGGGTAGAGGCTCAGCCCCAGCATTTT. V and J are TRBV6-6 and TRBJ1-5; the D is unclear. Germline V lookup: CDR1 MNHNY, CDR2 SVGAGI (reference sequence). The CDR3 has 12 amino acids.

This chain uses TRBV2 with TRBJ1-6; D gene ambiguous. In germline, CDR1 is SNHLY, CDR2 FYNNEI. The V end was cut by 8 bases, the J end by 7 bases, with 12 bases between. CDR3 size: 13 residues. The DNA of the CDR3 is TGTGCCAGCGTGGAGGTAGAGAATTCACCCCTCCACTTT. It encodes CASVEVENSPLHF.

V usage is TRBV19 and J usage is TRBJ1-1; D unresolved. Germline V gives CDR1 LNHDA, CDR2 SQIVND (reference sequence). The CDR3 covers 13 residues. Trimming cost V 5 bases and J 4 bases, with 11 bases left between them. DNA of the CDR3: TGTGCCAGTAGTCCCGGAGGGATCACTGAAGCTTTCTTT. It specifies CASSPGGITEAFF.

The chain uses TRBV15 and TRBJ2-7; the D is unclear. The CDR3 consists of 13 residues. The germline V gene has CDR1 LNHNV and CDR2 YYDKDF (reference sequence). V gave up 4 bases and J gave up 3 bases, with 10 bases separating them. CDR3 bases: TGTGCCACCAGCATCGGGTCTGGCTACGAGCAGTACTTC. Protein product: CATSIGSGYEQYF.

The chain carries TRBV3-1 (or the pseudogene TRBV3-2) and TRBJ1-1; 7 bases match TRBD1. The CDR3 covers 15 residues. J gave up 4 bases and V 4 bases, and 9 bases lay outside the gene matches. CDR1 is LGHDT, CDR2 YNNKEL, per germline (reference sequence). The CDR3 sequence: CASSRQGLAVTEAFF. As DNA, the CDR3 is TGTGCCAGCAGCCGACAGGGCCTTGCGGTCACTGAAGCTTTCTTT.

The V call is TRBV25-1, the J call TRBJ2-1; TRBD1 aligns across 10 bases. V shed 4 bases, J shed 10 bases, and the junction held 4 bases outside the gene matches. The CDR3 runs to 13 residues. Germline values: CDR1 MGHDK, CDR2 SYGVNS. The CDR3 loop is CASSGDRGWEQFF. The CDR3, as DNA: TGTGCCAGCAGTGGGGACAGGGGATGGGAGCAGTTCTTC.

This clone was counted a single time. The genes are TRBV6-5 and TRBJ2-3; D is perhaps TRBD1 (6 bases). V lost 6 bases and J 4 bases, leaving 11 bases between the germline ends. CDR3 size: 13 residues. The V gene's germline CDR1 is MNHEY and CDR2 SVGAGI. CDR3 in DNA: TGTGCCAGCAGCAGGGGTTTGTCAGATACGCAGTATTTT. Amino acids: CASSRGLSDTQYF.

The chain combines TRBV5-6 with TRBJ2-1, with 11 bases that match TRBD2. The junction had 6 bases not matched to a gene; V was cut back by 4 bases and J by 3 bases. The CDR3 loop spans 16 amino acids. The germline gives CDR1 SGHDT, CDR2 YYEEEE. CDR3 nucleotides: TGTGCCAGCAGCGACGGACTAGCGGGCGTCTACAATGAGCAGTTCTTC. Protein sequence: CASSDGLAGVYNEQFF.

V gene TRBV2 combines with J gene TRBJ1-4; a possible D gene is TRBD1 (6 bases). The V and J ends lost 8 bases and 8 bases respectively, with 15 bases between them. The CDR3 length is 13 residues. Germline lookup yields CDR1 SNHLY and CDR2 FYNNEI. CDR3 nucleotide sequence: TGTGCCAGCTGGGGGCCCGTATGGGAAAAACTGTTTTTT. It yields the protein CASWGPVWEKLFF.

This clone was seen only once. The J gene is TRBJ1-5, the V gene TRBV2; no definite D call. V lost 5 bases and J lost 1, with 3 bases in between. Germline CDR1 reads SNHLY; CDR2 reads FYNNEI. CDR3 size: 12 residues. Here the CDR3 reads CASSLSNQPQHF. The CDR3 bases are TGTGCCAGCAGTCTAAGCAATCAGCCCCAGCATTTT.

The chain links TRBV4-3 to TRBJ1-2, with 11 bases aligning to TRBD1. After removal of 0 bases from V and 5 bases from J, the junction contained 5 bases not matched to a gene. There are 16 residues in the CDR3. The germline V gene encodes CDR1 LGHNA and CDR2 YSLEER. The CDR3 DNA is TGCGCCAGCAGCCAAGATCGGACAGGGGGCCGGTATGGCTACACCTTC. This gives the protein CASSQDRTGGRYGYTF.

The rearrangement links TRBV19 to TRBJ1-2, with 8 bases aligning to TRBD1. The CDR3 covers 14 residues. Per germline, CDR1 LNHDA and CDR2 SQIVND (reference sequence). Trimming removed 5 bases from V and 8 bases from J; junction bases left unmatched: 10. The CDR3 DNA sequence: TGTGCCAGTAGTCCCGAGACAGGGGCATACGGCTACACCTTC. Translation: CASSPETGAYGYTF.

The rearrangement links TRBV18 to TRBJ1-2; 9 bases line up with TRBD1. J gave up 4 bases and V 2 bases, and 5 bases lay outside the gene matches. Germline V gives CDR1 KGHSH, CDR2 LQKENI. The CDR3 contains 15 residues. CDR3: CASSPWDREAYGYTF. The CDR3 nucleotides read TGTGCCAGCTCACCATGGGACAGGGAAGCCTATGGCTACACCTTC.

The chain is built from TRBV27 and TRBJ2-2; weak D call: TRBD1 (6 bases). Germline V gene sequence: CDR1 MNHEY, CDR2 SMNVEV (reference sequence). V dropped 3 bases and J dropped 2 bases, with 7 bases sitting between them. CDR3 length: 14 amino acids. The CDR3 DNA is TGTGCCAGCAGTTTGGGGGCTAACACCGGGGAGCTGTTTTTT. Amino acid sequence: CASSLGANTGELFF.

The rearrangement links TRBV28 to TRBJ2-2; 10 bases are shared with TRBD1. Germline trimming cut 6 bases from V and 5 bases from J; bases unmatched to any gene: 6. Looked up from germline, CDR1 is MDHEN and CDR2 is SYDVKM. There are 15 residues in the CDR3. The CDR3: CASRLGQGRTGELFF. DNA of the CDR3: TGTGCCAGCAGACTGGGACAGGGGCGGACCGGGGAGCTGTTTTTT.

CDR3 in DNA: TGTGCCAGCAGTTGGAGCAAGGCTGAAGCTTTCTTT. As protein: CASSWSKAEAFF. The chain carries TRBV6-2 or TRBV6-3 and TRBJ1-1, with D hard to call. Germline CDR1 is MNHEY and CDR2 is SVGEGT. Trimming shortened V by 4 bases and J by 6 bases, and 9 bases separated the two germline ends. The CDR3 totals 12 residues.

In DNA form, the CDR3 reads TGTGCCAGCAGTGAAGACCTCACTATAGCGGGAGGGACAGATACGCAGTATTTT. It specifies CASSEDLTIAGGTDTQYF. The J gene is TRBJ2-3, the V gene TRBV2, with 11 bases identical to TRBD2. This CDR3 spans 18 amino acids. Germline CDR1 SNHLY, CDR2 FYNNEI. The junction had 9 bases not matched to a gene; V was cut back by 1 base and J by 3 bases.

This chain links TRBV6-1 with TRBJ2-6, with a weak D call TRBD1 (6 bases). CDR3 length: 19 residues. Trimming cost V 3 bases and J 4 bases, with 22 bases left between them. Germline V CDR1 and CDR2: MNHNS, SASEGT. As DNA, the CDR3 is TGTGCCAGCAGTGAGGCGTCGACAGGTCTCTTGTTGGGGGCCAACGTCCTGACTTTC. Protein product: CASSEASTGLLLGANVLTF.

The CDR3 DNA is TGTGCCAGCAGCCAAGGGTCAAGACAGGGGAGCTACGAGCAGTACTTC. Amino acids: CASSQGSRQGSYEQYF. V usage is TRBV14 and J usage is TRBJ2-7; 8 bases agree with TRBD1. The CDR3 has 16 residues. The V gene end was trimmed by 1 base and the J gene end by 3 bases; junction bases not matched to a gene: 8. Looked up from germline, CDR1 is SGHDN and CDR2 is FVKESK. Looking up the rest from reference TRBV14 and TRBJ2-7 gives the full variable domain: EAGVTQFPSHSVIEKGQTVTLRCDPISGHDNLYWYRRVMGKEIKFLLHFVKESKQDESGMPNNRFLAERTGGTYSTLKVQPAELEDSGVYFCASSQGSRQGSYEQYFGPGTRLTVT.

The rearrangement joins TRBV29-1 to TRBJ2-3; possibly TRBD2 for D (6 bases). CDR1 and CDR2 from the germline V gene are SQVTM and ANQGSEA. The CDR3 covers 14 residues. Trimming stripped 7 bases from V and 2 bases from J, with 16 bases between. The CDR3: CSGHPGLNTDTQYF. As DNA, the CDR3 is TGCAGCGGTCATCCGGGACTCAACACAGATACGCAGTATTTT.

V is TRBV3-1 (or the pseudogene TRBV3-2) and J is TRBJ1-1; D is undetermined. CDR1 is LGHDT, CDR2 YNNKEL, per germline (reference sequence). V was cut by 2 bases and J by 0 bases, with 10 bases left in between. The CDR3 is made up of 15 amino acids. For the CDR3, the DNA is TGTGCCAGCAGCCAAACGAGGGTTATGAACACTGAAGCTTTCTTT. Protein: CASSQTRVMNTEAFF.

This chain uses TRBV16 with TRBJ1-6; TRBD1 matches at 8 bases. V dropped 4 bases and J dropped 10; count of bases not matched to a gene: 3. The germline gives CDR1 KGHSY, CDR2 FQNENV. The CDR3 has 13 amino acids. This CDR3 reads CASSPRQGSPLHF. CDR3 DNA: TGTGCCAGCAGCCCTCGACAGGGGTCACCCCTCCACTTT.

The chain employs TRBV5-1 and TRBJ2-7; the match to TRBD1 covers 7 bases. Germline values: CDR1 SGHRS, CDR2 YFSETQ. The CDR3 totals 13 residues. With 7 bases clipped from V and 3 bases from J, the junction kept 7 bases outside the gene matches. The CDR3 protein is CASAQGEGYEQYF. CDR3 DNA: TGCGCCAGCGCCCAGGGGGAAGGCTACGAGCAGTACTTC.

V is TRBV10-3 and J is TRBJ1-3; D possibly corresponds to TRBD1 (6 bases). This CDR3 is built from 14 residues. The germline gives CDR1 ENHRY, CDR2 SYGVKD. V lost 7 bases to trimming and J lost 0 bases, with 10 bases between them. CDR3 nucleotide sequence: TGTGCCATCAAGGGACACCACTCTGGAAACACCATATATTTT. Protein sequence: CAIKGHHSGNTIYF.

The chain joins TRBV10-1 to TRBJ2-2; D not resolved. The V gene lost 0 bases and the J gene lost 6 bases, with 8 bases spanning the gap. Germline values: CDR1 WNHNN, CDR2 SYGVQD (reference sequence). CDR3 length: 14 amino acids. In DNA form, the CDR3 reads TGCGCCAGCAGTGAGTCCGCGGCGGCCGGGGAGCTGTTTTTT. Protein product: CASSESAAAGELFF.